Reported below is one T cell receptor beta chain. No antigen is known for it. The receptor library was made with 5' RACE. Each TCR library was prepared from about 3.5 ug of total RNA. For each sample, cDNA synthesis was carried out in eight separate reactions using SMARTScribe reverse transcriptase. During cDNA synthesis, template switching was used to introduce unique molecular identifiers that contained a 6-nucleotide sample barcode. TCRalpha and TCRbeta cDNA was amplified by two nested PCRs of about 15 and 9 cycles, with bead purification after each PCR. Before amplification, cDNA was treated with uracil DNA-glycosylase and purified using the QIAquick PCR purification kit. In the second PCR, Illumina TruSeq-compatible adapters and sample-specific barcodes were added. TapeStation and Qubit were used to check library quality and concentration, and around 4.7 ng of each library was pooled. The pooled libraries were sequenced with 2 x 100 bp reads and custom sequencing primers on an Illumina HiSeq2500 single-index Rapid Run. From the authors' description of their analysis: UMI-based consensus assembly with MiGEC version 1.2.6 was used to correct PCR and sequencing errors. MiXCR version 2.1.1 was used for V(D)J alignment, clonotype assembly and CDR3 extraction. Normalisation of gene usage, clonotype sharing and MAIT/NKT TCR abundance was achieved by analysing the top 1000, 10 000 and 20 000 clonotypes per sample. After downsampling to 27 000 UMIs, diversity was calculated as the inverse Simpson index using the vegan R package. Statistical testing used paired Mann-Whitney U tests on the discordant twin pairs and applied Benjamini-Hochberg correction for multiple testing. After the reads were reprocessed by TCRdb, one entry was made per CDR3 protein sequence, with no DNA. The V and J calls were determined by TCRdb, not by the authors. The table for this sample shows about 350,000 distinct CDR3 sequences. The top ten hold 2% to 2.5% of the sample.

Sequences MDHEN (CDR1) and SYDVKM (CDR2) are obtained from the germline V gene. From the cysteine through the phenylalanine, the CDR3 covers 13 amino acids. Only the protein sequence is given. This entry comes from a study of monozygotic twins with inflammatory bowel disease (dated by TCRdb to about 2019). About the study as a whole: The complete study included approximately 30 monozygotic twin pairs: 19 IBD-discordant Danish pairs and nine German pairs, of which four were IBD-concordant and five were IBD-discordant. Disease-associated traits were sought mainly through comparisons between IBD patients and their genetically identical healthy co-twins within discordant pairs. Each individual had, on average, about 151 000 unique TCRalpha sequences and 181 000 unique TCRbeta sequences available for analysis.

Results the study describes overall, beyond this receptor: Measured by the inverse Simpson index, TCRbeta repertoire diversity was lower in IBD patients than in their healthy co-twins. Differing immunosuppressive treatments among patients may have added background noise and inter-individual variability to the repertoires. Repertoire similarity did not differ between concordant and discordant twins, which could be due to limited statistical power. Compared with healthy twins, IBD patients had fewer clonotypes in common with other individuals, a difference most pronounced in patients showing signs of disease activity. The results gave no support for a single strong signal or clonotype linked to IBD. Distinction between different T cell subtypes could not be achieved in the analysis.

From each donor, an approximately 2.3 ml peripheral blood sample was collected into PAXgene tubes and kept at -80 degrees C. Without T cell sorting, total RNA was isolated from whole blood using the PAXgene blood miRNA kit on an automated QIAcube. Deep TCRalpha and TCRbeta repertoire profiling with unique molecular barcoding was performed on peripheral blood of monozygotic twin pairs concordant or discordant for inflammatory bowel disease. Smoking habits were recorded for all twin pairs, and each individual was classified as a current, former or never smoker. Sequencing was done on a sample of blood. The chain was built from TRBV28 and TRBJ2-4. The clonotype was recovered from a human donor with ulcerative colitis or Crohn's disease, or a healthy co-twin of an affected twin (not recorded which). The CDR3 here reads CASSLGRGNIQYF.